This record looks at one TCR beta chain sequence and its context. This receptor's antigen is unknown. No base-level quality is on record; no much larger clone is a single base apart. Libraries were made using the immunoSEQ multiplex PCR assay. High-throughput TCR-beta CDR3 sequencing of genomic DNA from most patients was performed by Adaptive Biotechnologies. Processing in the source paper ran as follows. Adaptive's ImmunoSEQ software was the source of the TCR sequencing data for 18 patients, while a few other patients were processed with MiXCR and VDJtools. CDR3 nucleotide sequences shared by donor and recipient were removed because the origin of these sequences could not be assigned. Alloreactive clones required at least 2-fold expansion over unstimulated cells and minimum CFSE-low frequency of 0.002% (template counts) or 0.001% (read counts). Mappable clones were those detected in sequenced pre-transplant spleen, lymph node, or MLR CFSE-low populations of the donor or recipient. The cumulative frequency of alloreactive clones was calculated as a percentage of all sequences, weighted by copy number. As stored in TCRdb, this immuneACCESS dataset retains in-frame rearrangements with V and J assigned. A fraction of the clones does not appear; measured against another copy, unresolved V genes explain less than half of the discrepancy, and the remainder lacks a known reason. V, J and clone size were drawn from that table, and D and trimming were deduced from the DNA. Here the sample has under 80,000 clones; 92% occur a single time. About 0.63% of the sample is in the top ten clones.

In the first month after transplant, blood samples were collected up to 4 times, and after that at least monthly when available. This record belongs to a study of graft-versus-host responses after intestinal transplantation (dated by TCRdb to 2020 to 2022). Study-level background: Recipients received multivisceral, liver-intestinal, or isolated intestinal transplants. Every recipient was given anti-thymocyte globulin induction, then maintenance tacrolimus and steroids for roughly three years. After intestinal transplantation, graft-versus-host and host-versus-graft alloreactive T cell clones in the graft, circulation and bone marrow were tracked using bulk TCR-beta CDR3 sequencing. Alloreactive clones were identified by sequencing pre-transplant mixed lymphocyte reaction products and comparing these products with unstimulated pre-transplant donor and recipient T cells. The cohort enrolled 20 to 30 intestinal transplant recipients, one of whom was a retransplant, and a few patients without pretransplant specimens were excluded. Donor T cell macrochimerism was defined as a peak of at least 4% donor T cells among recipient peripheral blood mononuclear cells. Instead of going to the commercial service, samples from three later patients were sequenced in-house on an Illumina MiSeq and processed with MiXCR.

The paper as a whole reports these results and caveats: GvH clones turned up in recipient bone marrow, with some appearing earlier in ileal mucosa or blood, a pattern consistent with an intestinal mucosal origin. Peak levels of circulating GvH clones were associated with declines in HvG clones early after transplant. Conclusions were limited by the relatively low number and heterogeneity of intestinal transplant patients. In patients with donor T cell macrochimerism, the allografts had high GvH to HvG T cell clonal ratios.

Reading from cysteine to phenylalanine, the CDR3 counts 14 amino acids. Only CDR3 DNA remains: 42 bases, in frame from the first base. The TCR sequence derives from a human patient who received an intestinal transplant, so some T cells may come from the graft donor. Here the sequenced sample was PBMCs, taken 98 days after intestinal transplantation. The chain was built from TRBV12-1 and TRBJ1-5; TRBD1 was called by the table and not checked on the DNA. TRBV12-1 is deemed a pseudogene. In nucleotide form, the sequence is TGTGCCAGCAGCTTTGGACAGGGGGTTCAGCCCCAGCATTTT. Its translation reads: CASSFGQGVQPQHF.